These 30 T cell receptor beta chains originate from one sample sequenced in a study of T cells in Graves' hyperthyroidism and ophthalmopathy (dated by TCRdb to the late 2010s). The library was built by means of multiplex PCR. The sequencer was an Illumina HiSeq 2000. The TCR beta CDR3 regions were amplified from the RNA transcripts. The TCR CDR3 was subjected to a first round of RT-PCR using the HTBI primer set and the Qiagen OneStep RT-PCR kit. TCRdb took the public reads, trimmed them with fastp at Q25, ran MiXCR for clone calling and kept in-frame beta chains. Identical CDR3 protein sequences are pooled into one entry, listed with their most common genes and DNA. This sample has around 500,000 distinct CDR3 sequences in its table, and roughly 15% of those were observed once. About 15% of the sample lies in the top ten. The sample consisted of blood. The source is a woman in her forties with Graves' hyperthyroidism.

This clonotype was observed many times. J is TRBJ2-1 and V is TRBV28; 9 bases agree with TRBD2. V gave up 5 bases and J gave up 8 bases; unmatched junction bases: 13. The germline CDR1 and CDR2 sequences are MDHEN and SYDVKM. The length of the CDR3 is 16 residues. The CDR3 protein is CASSRLAGDKADEQFF. The CDR3 DNA follows: TGTGCCAGCAGTCGATTAGCGGGAGATAAGGCGGATGAGCAGTTCTTC. The full variable domain, in which reference TRBV28 and TRBJ2-1 provide the parts outside the CDR3, is DVKVTQSSRYLVKRTGEKVFLECVQDMDHENMFWYRQDPGLGLRLIYFSYDVKMKEKGDIPEGYSVSREKKERFSLILESASTNQTSMYLCASSRLAGDKADEQFFGPGTRLTVL.

The V call is TRBV29-1, the J call TRBJ2-1; 7 nucleotides align to TRBD2. The CDR3 runs to 14 residues. V trimming: 7 bases; J trimming: 3 bases; junction bases outside the gene matches: 9. CDR1 is SQVTM, CDR2 ANQGSEA, per germline. The CDR3 region has the DNA TGCAGCGCCACTCTAGCGGTCAACTACAATGAGCAGTTCTTC. Protein: CSATLAVNYNEQFF.

This chain uses TRBV5-6 with TRBJ2-7, with 8 bases fitting TRBD1. The germline V gene encodes CDR1 SGHDT and CDR2 YYEEEE. With 4 bases clipped from V and 2 bases from J, the junction kept 5 bases outside the gene matches. This CDR3 is built from 14 residues. CDR3 in amino acids: CASSHLQGAYEQYF. Here the CDR3 DNA reads TGTGCCAGCAGCCACTTACAGGGGGCCTACGAGCAGTACTTC.

This clonotype was seen repeatedly, ten times or more. The chain couples TRBV6-1 to TRBJ1-6; unclear D gene. The CDR3 loop spans 14 amino acids. Trimming removed 5 bases at V and 6 bases at J, with 11 bases between. CDR1 MNHNS and CDR2 SASEGT come from the germline V gene. Written as DNA, the CDR3 is TGTGCCAGCAGTTTACGTGGAGGTAATTCACCCCTCCACTTT. Protein: CASSLRGGNSPLHF.

The rearrangement links TRBV5-1 to TRBJ2-5; the D gene is possibly TRBD1 (5 bases). The CDR3 is 15 amino acids. The germline V and J ends were trimmed by 4 bases and 4 bases, with 17 bases remaining between them. Germline V gene data show CDR1 as SGHRS and CDR2 as YFSETQ. CDR3 sequence reads: CASSAAAIQGETQYF. For the CDR3, the DNA is TGCGCCAGCAGCGCTGCTGCGATCCAGGGAGAGACCCAGTACTTC.

This clonotype was found many times. This rearrangement joins TRBV28 to TRBJ1-5, with no clear D. Germline V gene data show CDR1 as MDHEN and CDR2 as SYDVKM. With 3 bases removed from V and 0 bases from J, the gap between germline ends came to 9 bases. The CDR3 is 15 residues long. CDR3 coding DNA: TGTGCCAGCAGTTTCTACCGGCCTAGCAATCAGCCCCAGCATTTT. Its protein is CASSFYRPSNQPQHF. Together with reference TRBV28 and TRBJ1-5, the CDR3 gives the full variable domain: DVKVTQSSRYLVKRTGEKVFLECVQDMDHENMFWYRQDPGLGLRLIYFSYDVKMKEKGDIPEGYSVSREKKERFSLILESASTNQTSMYLCASSFYRPSNQPQHFGDGTRLSIL.

There are many counts of this clonotype. This chain links TRBV11-3 with TRBJ2-7; perhaps D is TRBD1 or TRBD2 (5 bases each). Looked up from germline, CDR1 is SGHNT and CDR2 is YENEEA. V was cut by 4 bases and J by 3 bases, with 19 bases left in between. This CDR3 region has 16 residues. The DNA for the CDR3 is TGTGCCAGCAGCTCCGGAGGTGACAGTGCCTTCTACGAGCAGTACTTC. Translation: CASSSGGDSAFYEQYF.

The rearrangement uses TRBV19 and TRBJ2-7, with D maybe TRBD1 (5 bases). The CDR3 sequence is 13 residues long. Germline V gene lookup returns CDR1 LNHDA and CDR2 SQIVND (reference sequence). Between the trimmed V and J ends, which lost 3 bases and 3 bases, there was a span of 9 bases. The CDR3 loop is CASSIGRVYEQYF. The CDR3 bases are TGTGCCAGTAGTATCGGCAGGGTCTACGAGCAGTACTTC. Based on the CDR3 plus reference TRBV19 and TRBJ2-7, the full variable domain is DGGITQSPKYLFRKEGQNVTLSCEQNLNHDAMYWYRQDPGQGLRLIYYSQIVNDFQKGDIAEGYSVSREKKESFPLTVTSAQKNPTAFYLCASSIGRVYEQYFGPGTRLTVT.

V is TRBV4-1 and J is TRBJ2-7, with 7 bases lining up with TRBD2. The CDR3 is made up of 16 amino acids. V was clipped by 0 bases and J by 3 bases; unmatched bases: 8. The germline gives CDR1 MGHRA, CDR2 YSYEKL. CDR3 DNA: TGCGCCAGCAGCCAAGATCCCTCGGGAGGCGTCTACGAGCAGTACTTC. It is translated as CASSQDPSGGVYEQYF.

The sample holds many counts of this clonotype. The gene calls are TRBV11-3 and TRBJ1-1; weak D call: TRBD1 (5 bases). Between the trimmed V and J ends, which lost 5 bases and 2 bases, there was a span of 12 bases. Germline CDR1 SGHNT, CDR2 YENEEA. This CDR3 has 14 residues. Here the CDR3 reads CASSLGERNTEAFF. DNA of the CDR3: TGTGCCAGCAGCCTAGGGGAGAGAAACACTGAAGCTTTCTTT.

The V gene is TRBV7-6, the J gene TRBJ2-3, with 8 bases matching TRBD2. J gave up 2 bases and V 5 bases, and 6 bases lay outside the gene matches. CDR1 and CDR2 from the germline V gene are SGHVS and FNYEAQ. The CDR3 spans 15 residues. This chain's CDR3 is CASSRGSGVTDTQYF. The CDR3 bases are TGTGCCAGCAGCCGAGGTAGCGGGGTCACAGATACGCAGTATTTT.

In this sample, this clonotype turned up many times. The chain employs TRBV19 and TRBJ1-1; the D is unclear. CDR1 is LNHDA and CDR2 is SQIVND in the germline V gene (reference sequence). CDR3 length: 14 amino acids. The ends were cut back, 7 bases at V and 2 bases at J, with 14 bases in the middle. The CDR3 here is CASKNNLANTEAFF. The CDR3 DNA follows: TGTGCCAGTAAGAATAACCTAGCAAACACTGAAGCTTTCTTT. Full variable domain (rest looked up from reference TRBV19 and TRBJ1-1): DGGITQSPKYLFRKEGQNVTLSCEQNLNHDAMYWYRQDPGQGLRLIYYSQIVNDFQKGDIAEGYSVSREKKESFPLTVTSAQKNPTAFYLCASKNNLANTEAFFGQGTRLTVV.

This clonotype was observed many times. V usage is TRBV7-3 and J usage is TRBJ2-5; 10 nucleotides align to TRBD1. J was trimmed by 5 bases and V by 5 bases; bases with no gene match: 2. Germline CDR1 reads SGHTA; CDR2 reads FQGTGA. The CDR3 runs to 13 residues. The CDR3 protein is CASSEGQGETQYF. The CDR3, as DNA: TGTGCCAGCAGCGAGGGACAGGGGGAGACCCAGTACTTC.

In regard to this clonotype: A much larger clonotype is one base distant, so this may be a read error. The rearrangement links TRBV28 to TRBJ1-2; the D gene is possibly TRBD1 (5 bases). The V end lost 5 bases, the J end lost 8 bases, and 18 bases lay between the germline ends. The germline V gene has CDR1 MDHEN and CDR2 SYDVKM. The CDR3 totals 14 residues. The CDR3 is CASSTGRTPRGYTF. As DNA, the CDR3 is TGTGCCAGCAGTACGGGACGAACCCCTCGCGGCTACACCTTC.

This clonotype appeared once. This chain joins TRBV25-1 and TRBJ2-1; TRBD2 aligns across 13 bases. Germline V gives CDR1 MGHDK, CDR2 SYGVNS. The CDR3 extends over 16 amino acids. Trimming at V came to 3 bases and at J to 6 bases, leaving 5 bases not matched to a gene. CDR3 in DNA: TGTGCCAGCAGTGATTTAAGACTAGCGGGAGGCAATGAGCAGTTCTTC. Translation: CASSDLRLAGGNEQFF.

This clonotype showed up many times. This chain links TRBV27 with TRBJ2-5; TRBD1 matches 8 bases. Trimming cost V 5 bases and J 4 bases; bases outside gene matches: 6. Germline CDR1 and CDR2: MNHEY and SMNVEV (reference sequence). There are 14 residues in the CDR3. CDR3 in DNA: TGTGCCAGCAGTAACACAGGGGGTGGAGAGACCCAGTACTTC. This sequence encodes CASSNTGGGETQYF.

The table lists this clonotype with many counts. This chain links TRBV6-1 with TRBJ1-3, with a possible D match to TRBD1 (6 bases). CDR1 MNHNS and CDR2 SASEGT come from the germline V gene. The V end was cut by 4 bases, the J end by 4 bases, with 11 bases between. This CDR3 comprises 14 residues. The CDR3 DNA sequence: TGTGCCAGCAGTGGGACAGCTTACGGAAACACCATATATTTT. This encodes CASSGTAYGNTIYF.

This clonotype was picked up many times. This chain links TRBV20-1 with TRBJ1-5; 10 bases line up with TRBD1. Trimming cost V 4 bases and J 3 bases; bases outside gene matches: 9. The CDR3 is 16 amino acids. Per the germline V gene, CDR1 is DFQATT and CDR2 is SNEGSKA (reference sequence). The CDR3 loop is CSATPRDRGYNQPQHF. The CDR3 region has the DNA TGCAGTGCTACGCCCCGGGACAGGGGTTACAATCAGCCCCAGCATTTT.

This clonotype was seen only a few times. V and J are TRBV2 and TRBJ1-3; no firm D call. The CDR3 length is 14 residues. Germline V gene data show CDR1 as SNHLY and CDR2 as FYNNEI. Trimming left V 3 bases short and J 0 bases short, with 6 bases between. The CDR3 bases are TGTGCCAGCAGTGAGGGCGCCTCTGGAAACACCATATATTTT. Translation: CASSEGASGNTIYF.

V usage is TRBV4-1 and J usage is TRBJ2-7; no clear D. V lost 4 bases, J lost 6 bases, and 13 bases lay in between. The CDR3 sequence is 13 residues long. Germline V gene sequence: CDR1 MGHRA, CDR2 YSYEKL. The CDR3 here is CASSPLGIGEQYF. In DNA, the CDR3 is TGCGCCAGCAGCCCCCTAGGGATAGGCGAGCAGTACTTC.

This clonotype has at least ten counts. V and J are TRBV28 and TRBJ2-7, with 7 bases lining up with TRBD1. After removal of 4 bases from V and 4 bases from J, the junction contained 7 bases not matched to a gene. The V gene's germline CDR1 is MDHEN and CDR2 SYDVKM. CDR3 length: 14 amino acids. The CDR3 is CASSWKGAIYEQYF. The CDR3 DNA sequence: TGTGCCAGCAGTTGGAAGGGGGCAATTTACGAGCAGTACTTC. Filled out from reference TRBV28 and TRBJ2-7, the complete variable domain reads DVKVTQSSRYLVKRTGEKVFLECVQDMDHENMFWYRQDPGLGLRLIYFSYDVKMKEKGDIPEGYSVSREKKERFSLILESASTNQTSMYLCASSWKGAIYEQYFGPGTRLTVT.

This clonotype was detected a few times. This may be a read error: a much more frequent sequence differs by one nucleotide. The J gene is TRBJ1-3, the V gene TRBV2; D not resolved. CDR3 length equals 15 residues. Germline lookup yields CDR1 SNHLY and CDR2 FYNNEI. Here the CDR3 DNA reads TGTGCCAGCAGTGGAAGCCAGGTTCCTGGAAACACCATGTATTTT. Translation gives CASSGSQVPGNTMYF.

The J gene is TRBJ2-2, the V gene TRBV24-1; no clear D. Trimming stripped 0 bases from V and 0 bases from J, with 7 bases between. The CDR3 contains 16 residues. Germline V CDR1 and CDR2: KGHDR, SFDVKD. CDR3 residues: CATSDLHSSNTGELFF. The CDR3 coding sequence is TGTGCCACCAGTGATTTGCACAGTTCGAACACCGGGGAGCTGTTTTTT.

The sample holds many counts of this clonotype. The V and J genes are TRBV29-1 and TRBJ1-1; D perhaps matches TRBD1 (5 bases). This CDR3 is built from 14 residues. The V gene lost 3 bases and the J gene lost 0 bases, with 11 bases spanning the gap. Germline assignment: CDR1 SQVTM and CDR2 ANQGSEA. CDR3: CSVDPVGVNTEAFF. DNA for the CDR3: TGCAGCGTTGACCCCGTGGGGGTGAACACTGAAGCTTTCTTT.

The table lists this clonotype with many counts. V gene TRBV6-1 combines with J gene TRBJ1-4; D gene unclear. CDR1 and CDR2 from the germline V gene are MNHNS and SASEGT. This CDR3 is 14 amino acids long. V lost 4 bases and J 2 bases, leaving 8 bases between the germline ends. CDR3 nucleotides: TGTGCCAGCAGTGTCCTAGGGACTAATGAAAAACTGTTTTTT. It encodes CASSVLGTNEKLFF.

The chain has TRBV29-1 and TRBJ1-1, with D perhaps matching TRBD1 (6 bases). The CDR3 totals 15 residues. The germline V gene encodes CDR1 SQVTM and CDR2 ANQGSEA. V gave up 0 bases and J gave up 3 bases, with 14 bases separating them. The CDR3 here is CSVEDRGGADTEAFF. The CDR3 DNA reads as TGCAGCGTTGAAGATCGCGGGGGGGCGGACACTGAAGCTTTCTTT. Complete variable domain (other parts from reference TRBV29-1 and TRBJ1-1): SAVISQKPSRDICQRGTSLTIQCQVDSQVTMMFWYRQQPGQSLTLIATANQGSEATYESGFVIDKFPISRPNLTFSTLTVSNMSPEDSSIYLCSVEDRGGADTEAFFGQGTRLTVV.

As to this clonotype: At one end, the junction sequence differs from germline, possibly due to a read error. The genes are TRBV5-1 and TRBJ2-7; D not resolved. The CDR3 loop spans 13 amino acids. Germline V gene sequence: CDR1 SGHRS, CDR2 YFSETQ. CDR3 coding DNA: TGCGCCGGCAGCCCGCGCGAAAGGGACGAGCAGTACTTC. Residues: CAGSPRERDEQYF.

Many counts were recorded for this clonotype. The chain carries TRBV12-3 or TRBV12-4 and TRBJ1-3; D remains unclear. The CDR3 has 16 amino acids. V lost 5 bases, J lost 0 bases, and 14 bases lay in between. The CDR3 region is CASSNRNRISGNTIYF. The CDR3 DNA is TGTGCCAGCAGTAACAGAAACCGAATCTCTGGAAACACCATATATTTT.

This clonotype was recorded many times. The chain is built from TRBV6-1 and TRBJ2-7; perhaps TRBD1 as D (6 bases). CDR1 is MNHNS, CDR2 SASEGT, per germline. V gave up 1 base and J gave up 2 bases, with 9 bases separating them. The CDR3 extends over 14 amino acids. The CDR3 reads CASSEDRTAYEQYF. CDR3 nucleotide sequence: TGTGCCAGCAGTGAAGATAGGACAGCCTACGAGCAGTACTTC.

The sample holds one count of this clonotype. The chain couples TRBV6-2 or TRBV6-3 to TRBJ1-6; the match to TRBD1 covers 9 bases. CDR1 is MNHEY and CDR2 is SVGEGT in the germline V gene. The CDR3 is made up of 15 amino acids. Trimming cost V 0 bases and J 8 bases; bases outside gene matches: 2. DNA for the CDR3: TGTGCCAGCAGTTACTCGAGGACAGGGGATTCACCCCTCCACTTT. Its translation is CASSYSRTGDSPLHF.